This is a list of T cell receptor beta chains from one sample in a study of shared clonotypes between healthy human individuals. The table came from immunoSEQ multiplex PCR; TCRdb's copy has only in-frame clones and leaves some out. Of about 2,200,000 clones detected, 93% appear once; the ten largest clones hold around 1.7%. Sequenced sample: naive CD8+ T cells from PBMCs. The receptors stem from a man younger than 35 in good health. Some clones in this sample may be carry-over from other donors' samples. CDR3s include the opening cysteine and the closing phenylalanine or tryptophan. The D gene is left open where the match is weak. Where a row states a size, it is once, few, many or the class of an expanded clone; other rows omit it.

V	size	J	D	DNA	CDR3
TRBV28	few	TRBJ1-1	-	TGTGCCAGCAGCCTAAGGAGTCCGGTACCTGAAGCTTTCTTT	CASSLRSPVPEAFF
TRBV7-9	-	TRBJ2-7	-	TGTGCCAGCAGCCCCCCGGCAGCCTACGAGCAGTACTTC	CASSPPAAYEQYF
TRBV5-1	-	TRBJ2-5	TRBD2	TGCGCCAGCAGCCCAATGACTAGCGGGAGATTGAGCCAAGAGACCCAGTACTTC	CASSPMTSGRLSQETQYF
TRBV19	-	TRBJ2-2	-	TGTGCCAGCCGGATAACGACCCTGCTACGCCCCGATTTGACCGGGGAGCTGTTTTTT	CASRITTLLRPDLTGELFF
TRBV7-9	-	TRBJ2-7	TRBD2	TGTGCCAGCAGCTTAGTCCTAGCGGCCAACTACGAGCAGTACTTC	CASSLVLAANYEQYF
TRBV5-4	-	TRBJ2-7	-	TGTGCCAGCAGCTTGGGGAGGACTTACGAGCAGTACTTC	CASSLGRTYEQYF
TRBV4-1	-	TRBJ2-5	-	TGCGCCAGCAGCCTTCTCATGGGTCCTCAGACCCAGTACTTC	CASSLLMGPQTQYF
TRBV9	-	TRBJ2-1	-	TGTGCCAGCGGCCAGTCCGGGAACTCCTACAATGAGCAGTTCTTC	CASGQSGNSYNEQFF
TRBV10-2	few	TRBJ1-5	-	TGCGCCACCAGAGAAGGGGTAATTCAGCCCCAGCATTTT	CATREGVIQPQHF
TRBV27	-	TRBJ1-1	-	TGTGCCAGCAGTTCGGTGGCAGGGGTATTGGGTGCTTTCTTT	CASSSVAGVLGAFF
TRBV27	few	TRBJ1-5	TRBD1	TGTGCCAGCAGCGTCACAGGGGGCAATCAGCCCCAGCATTTT	CASSVTGGNQPQHF
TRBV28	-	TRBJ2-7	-	TGTGCCAGCAGTTTCGGGTCCCCGAGCTCCTACGAGCAGTACTTC	CASSFGSPSSYEQYF
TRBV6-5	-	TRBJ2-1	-	TGTGCCAGCATACGGGGGAATGAGCAGTTCTTC	CASIRGNEQFF
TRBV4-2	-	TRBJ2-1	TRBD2	TGTGCCAGCAGCCCTAGCGGGAGGGCCCGGGGTGAGCAGTTCTTC	CASSPSGRARGEQFF
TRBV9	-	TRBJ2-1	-	TGTGCCAGCAGCGTGACTAGTACATACAATGAGCAGTTCTTC	CASSVTSTYNEQFF
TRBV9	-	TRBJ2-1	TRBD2	TGTGCCAGCAGCGTCAGCGGGAGATCGAATGAGCAGTTCTTC	CASSVSGRSNEQFF
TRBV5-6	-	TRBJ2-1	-	TGTGCCAGCAGCTTCGCCGGGGGCTCCTACAATGAGCAGTTCTTC	CASSFAGGSYNEQFF
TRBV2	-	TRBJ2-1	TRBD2	TGTGCCAGCAGTGAAAGTAGCGGGGCCCTAGGAAATGAGCAGTTCTTC	CASSESSGALGNEQFF
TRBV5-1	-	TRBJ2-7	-	TGCGCCAGCAGCTATCATGTATCAGGGACCTACGAGCAGTACTTC	CASSYHVSGTYEQYF
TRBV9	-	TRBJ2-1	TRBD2	TGTGCCAGCAGCTTAGGACTAGCGGGGAGCACACCGGGGCCTTACAATGAGCAGTTCTTC	CASSLGLAGSTPGPYNEQFF
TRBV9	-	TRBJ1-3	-	TGTGCCAGCAGCCCTGACAAAGGCAACACCATATATTTT	CASSPDKGNTIYF
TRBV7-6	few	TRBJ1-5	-	TGTGCCAGCAGCTCCTTAGACATTCCCAATCAGCCCCAGCATTTT	CASSSLDIPNQPQHF
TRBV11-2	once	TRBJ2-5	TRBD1	TGTGCCAGCAGCTTAGACAGGGGGCAGGGGGAGACCCAGTACTTC	CASSLDRGQGETQYF
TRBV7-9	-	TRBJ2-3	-	TGTGCCAGCAGCTTAGCAGAAGGGACAGATACGCAGTATTTT	CASSLAEGTDTQYF
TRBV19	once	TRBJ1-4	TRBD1	TGTGCCAGTAGTGGCAGGGACAGCTATAATGAAAAACTGTTTTTT	CASSGRDSYNEKLFF
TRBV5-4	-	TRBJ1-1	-	TGTGCCAGCAGCTCTGGACAGATTGAAGCTTTCTTT	CASSSGQIEAFF
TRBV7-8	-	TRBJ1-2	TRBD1	TGTGCCAGCAGCCCAGGGGGAGCTGGCTACACCTTC	CASSPGGAGYTF
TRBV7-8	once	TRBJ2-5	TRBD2	TGTGCCAGCAGCCGACCGACTAGCGGGGGACAAGAGACCCAGTACTTC	CASSRPTSGGQETQYF
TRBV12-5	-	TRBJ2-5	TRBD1	TGTGCTAGTGGTTTGGGTAAGACAGGGTGGTCAGAGACCCAGTACTTC	CASGLGKTGWSETQYF
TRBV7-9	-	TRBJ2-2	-	TGTGCCAGCAGCCGATCAGACGGGGAGCTGTTTTTT	CASSRSDGELFF
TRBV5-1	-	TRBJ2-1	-	TGCGCCAGCAGCTTTGAGTACCGACGGGACAATGAGCAGTTCTTC	CASSFEYRRDNEQFF
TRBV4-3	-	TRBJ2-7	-	TGCGCCAGCAGCCAAGATAGGGCCGGGACGGCAGTCTACGAGCAGTACTTC	CASSQDRAGTAVYEQYF
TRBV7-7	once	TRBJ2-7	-	TGTGCCAGCAGCTTAGCGGCAGGGGTCGGGTACGAGCAGTACTTC	CASSLAAGVGYEQYF
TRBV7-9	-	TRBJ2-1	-	TGTGCCAGCAGGTCATCCGGCTACAATGAGCAGTTCTTC	CASRSSGYNEQFF
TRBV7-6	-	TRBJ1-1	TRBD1	TGTGCCAGCAGCCCTCAATACAGGGGCCGTGGTGCGAACACTGAAGCTTTCTTT	CASSPQYRGRGANTEAFF
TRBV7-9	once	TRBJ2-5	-	TGTGCCAGCAGCTTGGCCACGGAGGCGGGGAAAGGCCAGTACTTC	CASSLATEAGKGQYF
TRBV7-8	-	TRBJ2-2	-	TGTGCCAGCAGACAGGGGCAGGGGAGGACCGGGGAGCTGTTTTTT	CASRQGQGRTGELFF
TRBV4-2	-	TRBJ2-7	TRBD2	TGTGCCAGCAGCTTGGCGGGCGTTGGGCGGGAGGACGAGCAGTACTTC	CASSLAGVGREDEQYF
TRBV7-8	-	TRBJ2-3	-	-	CASSQGVAGGSDF
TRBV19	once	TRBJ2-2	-	TGTGCCAGTAGGCGTACAGGGACCCCCGGGGAGCTGTTTTTT	CASRRTGTPGELFF
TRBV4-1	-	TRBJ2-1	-	TGCGCCAGCAGCCTGCACAGGGAAAGGGAGCCGTTCTTC	CASSLHREREPFF
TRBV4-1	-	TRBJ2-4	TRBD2	TGCGCCAGCAGCCTCCGGACTAGCGGGCCGAAAAACATTCAGTACTTC	CASSLRTSGPKNIQYF
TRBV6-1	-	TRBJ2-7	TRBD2	TGTGCCAGCAGTGAGGCAGGGCACGTACTAGCGGGGAAGGCCAGAGAGCAGTACTTC	CASSEAGHVLAGKAREQYF
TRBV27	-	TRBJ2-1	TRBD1	TGTGCCAGCAGTGATGGGACAGGGTCCTACAATGAGCAGTTCTTC	CASSDGTGSYNEQFF
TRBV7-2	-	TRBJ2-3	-	TGTGCCAGCAGCTTAGATCGAGATACGCAGTATTTT	CASSLDRDTQYF
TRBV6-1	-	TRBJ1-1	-	TGTGCCAGCACGGAACACGCTTGGGTTACTGAAGCTTTCTTT	CASTEHAWVTEAFF
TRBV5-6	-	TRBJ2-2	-	TGTGCCAGCAGCTTGGCGCGGGACCCCGGGGAGCTGTTTTTT	CASSLARDPGELFF
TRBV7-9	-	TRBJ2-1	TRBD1	TGTGCCAGCAGCTTAAGTTTAAGGGGGCCGGAGCAGTTCTTC	CASSLSLRGPEQFF
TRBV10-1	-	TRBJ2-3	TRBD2	TGCGCCAACTCGACAGGGAACTCAACTAGCGGGAGATCAGATACGCAGTATTTT	CANSTGNSTSGRSDTQYF
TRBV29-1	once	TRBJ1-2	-	TGCAGCGTTCGTCGGGGGGGGCGAGGCTACACCTTC	CSVRRGGRGYTF
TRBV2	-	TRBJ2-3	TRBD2	TGTGCCAGCAGTGAAGCGCGCGGGAGTGATGCTAGCACAGATACGCAGTATTTT	CASSEARGSDASTDTQYF
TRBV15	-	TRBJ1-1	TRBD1	TGTGCCACTCGGGGACAGGGTCTGTGGAGCACTGAAGCTTTCTTT	CATRGQGLWSTEAFF
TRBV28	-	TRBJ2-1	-	TGTGCCAGCGCGTCTGGAGCGAGATCCTACAATGAGCAGTTCTTC	CASASGARSYNEQFF
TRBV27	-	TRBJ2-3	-	TGTGCCAGCAGTTTGGGCAGGGGCACAGATACGCAGTATTTT	CASSLGRGTDTQYF
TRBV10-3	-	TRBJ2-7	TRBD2	TGTGCCATCAGTGAGTCGGCGGGAGCCGCGGCCTACGAGCAGTACTTC	CAISESAGAAAYEQYF
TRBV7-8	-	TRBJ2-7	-	TGTGCCAGCAGCATAGGGACATGGGTCTACGAGCAGTACTTC	CASSIGTWVYEQYF
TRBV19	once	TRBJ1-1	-	TGTGCCAGTAGTATTAAGTATGGAGGGAACACTGAAGCTTTCTTT	CASSIKYGGNTEAFF
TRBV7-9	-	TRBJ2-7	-	TGTGCCAGCAGCTTAGCGATGGGACACTTCTACGAGCAGTACTTC	CASSLAMGHFYEQYF
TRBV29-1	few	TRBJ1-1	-	TGCAGCGTTGTTCTGTCGGGGAGGGAGATCTTT	CSVVLSGREIF
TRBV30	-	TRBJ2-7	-	TGTGCCTGGAGTCCCCCAGTGAAGGGAGAGCAGTACTTC	CAWSPPVKGEQYF